A selection of T cell receptor beta chains follows, all from one sample in a study of blood T cell repertoires in COVID-19. The assay was immunoSEQ multiplex PCR, and TCRdb's table has in-frame clones only and misses some. Among around 100,000 clones listed, around 90% were seen once. The sample taken for sequencing was peripheral blood. These receptors were taken from a woman aged 50 to 65 with COVID-19, enrolled during active disease. CDR3s include the opening cysteine and the closing phenylalanine or tryptophan. The order of the fields is J gene, clone size, D gene, V gene, CDR3 DNA, CDR3 protein. A D gene is named only where the DNA matches it firmly. Only some rows state a clone size, as once, few, many or a class for expanded clones.

TRBJ1-1	.	.	TRBV5-4	TGTGCCAGCAGGCGGGAATTGGACACTGAAGCTTTCTTT	CASRRELDTEAFF
TRBJ2-5	.	TRBD2	TRBV28	TGTGCCAGCAGTTTACTAGCGGGGGGGCGAGAGACCCAGTACTTC	CASSLLAGGRETQYF
TRBJ1-2	.	TRBD1	TRBV9	TGTGCCAGCAGCGTAGTAGGGGGCGATGGCTACACCTTC	CASSVVGGDGYTF
TRBJ1-1	.	TRBD1	TRBV27	TGTGCCAGCAGTGTTTCCGGGACAGGGAGTGAAGCTTTCTTT	CASSVSGTGSEAFF
TRBJ1-1	.	.	TRBV7-3	TGTGCCAGCAGCTTACACCCGGGGGTCGGCACTGAAGCTTTCTTT	CASSLHPGVGTEAFF
TRBJ1-4	.	.	TRBV6-5	TGTGCCAGCACCCCGATTGGTGGCCAAAAACTGTTTTTT	CASTPIGGQKLFF
TRBJ2-7	.	.	TRBV5-6	TGTGCCAGCAGCTTGGACAGAATGGGCGAGCAGTACTTC	CASSLDRMGEQYF
TRBJ1-6	.	.	TRBV27	TGTGCCAGCATGAGGTCCTATAATTCACCCCTCCACTTT	CASMRSYNSPLHF
TRBJ2-1	.	.	TRBV25-1	TGTGCCAGCAGTAGTCAGTACGGACTCAATGAGCAGTTCTTC	CASSSQYGLNEQFF
TRBJ2-5	.	TRBD2	TRBV7-2	TGTGCCAGCAGCCTAAATCCGACTAGCGGGGGCCAGTACTTC	CASSLNPTSGGQYF
TRBJ2-1	.	.	TRBV7-6	TGTGCCAGCAGCTTAGCTCAGGGATTAGGAGTTAATGAGCAGTTCTTC	CASSLAQGLGVNEQFF
TRBJ1-2	.	.	TRBV5-1	TGCGCCAGCAGCTTGTCCAGCTATGGCTACACCTTC	CASSLSSYGYTF
TRBJ2-3	.	TRBD2	TRBV7-9	TGTGCCAGCACCCGGGCGGGGGGCGACAGGACAGATACGCAGTATTTT	CASTRAGGDRTDTQYF
TRBJ1-5	.	TRBD1	TRBV19	TGTGCCAGTAGTATTTGGGACAGGGGTCCTCAGCCCCAGCATTTT	CASSIWDRGPQPQHF
TRBJ2-2	.	TRBD2	TRBV7-3	TGTGCCAGCAGCTCCCAGCGGGGGGGCACCGGGGAGCTGTTTTTT	CASSSQRGGTGELFF
TRBJ2-5	few	TRBD2	TRBV3-1/TRBV3-2	TGTGCCAGCAGCCTTAACCGGTGGGTAGCGGGAACAGAGACCCAGTACTTC	CASSLNRWVAGTETQYF